These 27 T cell receptor beta chains were sequenced from one sample in a study of tumor-infiltrating lymphocytes in oesophageal squamous cell carcinoma. TCRdb called the PCR reads again in MiXCR, with one record for every CDR3 protein. The repertoire holds under 20,000 distinct CDR3 sequences, with about 40% as singletons. The sample comprised esophageal tumor tissue. The receptors originated from a male donor with esophageal squamous cell carcinoma.

The chain uses TRBV7-9 and TRBJ1-1, with 7 positions matching TRBD1. The CDR3 is 15 amino acids. The V gene end was trimmed by 4 bases and the J gene end by 5 bases; junction bases not matched to a gene: 10. CDR1 is SEHNR, CDR2 FQNEAQ, per germline (reference sequence). CDR3 sequence: CASSSRNRGGTEAFF. Written as DNA, the CDR3 is TGTGCCAGCAGCTCCCGAAACAGGGGCGGAACTGAAGCTTTCTTT.

This clonotype was recorded at least ten times. This chain links TRBV5-6 with TRBJ2-7; D could derive from TRBD1 or TRBD2 (5 bases each). From germline, CDR1 is SGHDT and CDR2 YYEEEE. This CDR3 is 14 amino acids long. V shed 3 bases and J shed 9 bases, with 19 bases lying between them. The CDR3: CASSSGTYRFVQYF. In DNA, the CDR3 is TGTGCCAGCAGCTCCGGGACGTACCGTTTCGTGCAGTACTTC.

The chain uses TRBV29-1 and TRBJ1-5; D possibly corresponds to TRBD1 (5 bases). Germline loops: CDR1 SQVTM, CDR2 ANQGSEA. V lost 3 bases to trimming and J lost 3 bases, with 9 bases between them. This CDR3 comprises 13 residues. CDR3 protein: CSVEEGNNQPQHF. CDR3 nucleotides: TGCAGCGTTGAGGAGGGGAACAATCAGCCCCAGCATTTT. The full variable domain, its missing parts supplied by reference TRBV29-1 and TRBJ1-5, is SAVISQKPSRDICQRGTSLTIQCQVDSQVTMMFWYRQQPGQSLTLIATANQGSEATYESGFVIDKFPISRPNLTFSTLTVSNMSPEDSSIYLCSVEEGNNQPQHFGDGTRLSIL.

Comment on this clonotype: One end of the junction fails to match germline, which may point to a read error. The chain combines TRBV7-2 with TRBJ2-3, with 8 bases aligning to TRBD1. Per the germline V gene, CDR1 is SGHTA and CDR2 is FQGNSA. CDR3 size: 16 residues. CDR3 amino acids: CASSLEGQASNSPLHF. The CDR3 DNA follows: TGTGCCAGCAGCTTAGAGGGACAGGCGTCTAATTCACCCCTCCACTTC.

The chain joins TRBV28 to TRBJ1-5, with 8 bases identical to TRBD1. CDR3 size: 15 residues. CDR1 is MDHEN and CDR2 is SYDVKM in the germline V gene. The trim removed 1 base at V and 4 bases at J, leaving 3 bases unmatched. The CDR3: CASSLYQGANQPQHF. The CDR3 DNA reads as TGTGCCAGCAGTTTATACCAGGGGGCGAATCAGCCCCAGCATTTT.

In this sample, this clonotype is medium-sized. The chain recombines TRBV7-8 with TRBJ1-6; 7 nucleotides align to TRBD1. J was trimmed by 7 bases and V by 1 base; bases with no gene match: 4. The CDR3 totals 15 residues. Per germline, CDR1 SGHVS and CDR2 FQNEAQ. CDR3 sequence (DNA): TGTGCCAGCAGCTTAGAGGGGACAGCAAATTCACCCCTCCACTTT. Amino acid sequence: CASSLEGTANSPLHF. Looking up the rest from reference TRBV7-8 and TRBJ1-6 gives the full variable domain: GAGVSQSPRYKVAKRGQDVALRCDPISGHVSLFWYQQALGQGPEFLTYFQNEAQLDKSGLPSDRFFAERPEGSVSTLKIQRTQQEDSAVYLCASSLEGTANSPLHFGNGTRLTVT.

In its sample, this clonotype was seen a few times. The chain recombines TRBV7-9 with TRBJ2-5; D is unresolved. Matching the DNA end better, TRBJ2-1 makes the J call doubtful. The CDR3 totals 13 residues. Germline V gene data show CDR1 as SEHNR and CDR2 as FQNEAQ (reference sequence). As DNA, the CDR3 is TGTGCCAGCAGAACCGAAAGCTGGGATGAGCAGTTCTTC. Residues: CASRTESWDEQFF.

The rearrangement links TRBV24-1 to TRBJ2-3; 10 bases are a match to TRBD2. TRBJ2-5 matches the DNA end more closely, so the J call is doubtful. The CDR3 extends over 15 amino acids. CDR1 KGHDR and CDR2 SFDVKD come from the germline V gene. The CDR3: CATSTLAGRGETQYF. The CDR3, as DNA: TGTGCCACCAGTACACTAGCGGGGAGGGGAGAGACCCAGTACTTC.

The rearrangement uses TRBV11-2 and TRBJ2-4; D may be TRBD2 (6 bases). V lost 1 base and J 3 bases, leaving 7 bases between the germline ends. Looked up from germline, CDR1 is SGHAT and CDR2 is FQNNGV. This CDR3 is built from 14 residues. CDR3 coding DNA: TGTGCCAGCAGCTTAGCGGGAGTCAAAAACATTCAGTACTTC. It is translated as CASSLAGVKNIQYF.

This clonotype was observed many times. The chain recombines TRBV3-1 with TRBJ1-1, with 8 bases identical to TRBD1. J lost 8 bases, V lost 0 bases, and 5 bases had no gene match. This CDR3 has 14 amino acids. Germline V CDR1 and CDR2: LGHDT, YNNKEL (reference sequence). The CDR3 is CASSQDLAGGEAFF. CDR3 DNA sequence: TGTGCCAGCAGCCAAGACTTGGCAGGGGGCGAAGCTTTCTTT.

The chain couples TRBV6-1 to TRBJ2-7; possibly TRBD2 for D (5 bases). V gave up 5 bases and J gave up 1 base, with 15 bases separating them. CDR3 length: 15 amino acids. Germline CDR1 reads MNHNS; CDR2 reads SASEGT. The CDR3 reads CASSYGVEASYEQYF. The DNA of the CDR3 is TGTGCCAGCAGTTACGGGGTCGAGGCGTCCTACGAGCAGTACTTC.

This clonotype is large (0.1 to 1%) by share. The chain links TRBV7-9 to TRBJ2-1; TRBD2 matches 10 bases. Germline CDR1 and CDR2: SEHNR and FQNEAQ (reference sequence). The V segment lost 5 bases and the J segment 1 base; nucleotides outside the gene matches: 2. The length of the CDR3 is 15 residues. Here the CDR3 DNA reads TGTGCCAGCAGCCGTAGCGGGAGGTCCTACAATGAGCAGTTCTTC. Amino acids: CASSRSGRSYNEQFF.

CDR3 nucleotides: TGTGCCAGCAGCTTAGCGAGGGGAGATACGCAGTATTTT. Encoded protein: CASSLARGDTQYF. The chain employs TRBV7-6 and TRBJ2-3, with D possibly called TRBD1 or TRBD2 (5 bases each). Germline V CDR1 and CDR2: SGHVS, FNYEAQ. Between the trimmed V and J ends, which lost 0 bases and 5 bases, there was a span of 6 bases. The CDR3 runs to 13 residues. The entire variable domain, with the rest obtained from reference TRBV7-6 and TRBJ2-3, is as follows: GAGVSQSPRYKVTKRGQDVALRCDPISGHVSLYWYRQALGQGPEFLTYFNYEAQQDKSGLPNDRFSAERPEGSISTLTIQRTEQRDSAMYRCASSLARGDTQYFGPGTRLTVL.

CDR3 in amino acids: CATSLGALRDEQYF. The CDR3 DNA is TGTGCCACCAGCCTAGGGGCGTTACGGGACGAGCAGTACTTC. This chain links TRBV15 with TRBJ2-4, with D possibly TRBD1 on 5 matching bases. The J call may be mistaken, given a closer DNA end match to TRBJ2-7. Germline V gene data show CDR1 as LNHNV and CDR2 as YYDKDF (reference sequence). This CDR3 has 14 residues.

The V gene is TRBV7-2, the J gene TRBJ2-3, with 8 bases lining up with TRBD2. The CDR3 runs to 18 residues. The germline V gene has CDR1 SGHTA and CDR2 FQGNSA. Germline trimming cut 1 base from V and 0 bases from J; bases unmatched to any gene: 9. This CDR3 is CASSLVGSGDTSTDTQYF. The DNA of the CDR3 is TGTGCCAGCAGCTTAGTCGGTAGCGGGGATACTAGCACAGATACGCAGTATTTT.

This clonotype was counted at least ten times. The rearrangement joins TRBV6-7 to TRBJ2-5, with D maybe TRBD1 (9 bases). TRBV6-7 carries the ORF label, with uncertain function. The CDR3 length is 16 residues. The germline V and J ends were trimmed by 7 bases and 4 bases, with 22 bases remaining between them. Here the CDR3 reads CASTYGGDRVRETQYF. Here the CDR3 DNA reads TGTGCCAGCACCTACGGGGGGGACAGGGTAAGAGAGACCCAGTACTTC.

The sample holds many counts of this clonotype. The chain couples TRBV27 to TRBJ2-7; a possible D gene is TRBD2 (6 bases). The V gene's germline CDR1 is MNHEY and CDR2 SMNVEV (reference sequence). Trimming took 7 bases from V and 2 from J, leaving 15 bases between them. The CDR3 runs 14 residues. In DNA form, the CDR3 reads TGTGCCAGCAAGGCGGGACTCCTAACCTACGAGCAGTACTTC. Its protein product is CASKAGLLTYEQYF.

The rearrangement joins TRBV7-2 to TRBJ2-1; 13 positions agree with TRBD2. The assigned J gene may be wrong: the sequence end matches TRBJ2-7 better. The CDR3 is 17 amino acids. CDR1 SGHTA and CDR2 FQGNSA come from the germline V gene. The CDR3 region is CASSSYLTSGRIYEQYF. The CDR3 DNA sequence: TGTGCCAGCAGCTCCTACTTGACTAGCGGGAGGATTTACGAGCAGTACTTC.

V is TRBV19 and J is TRBJ1-1; no firm D call. Trimming removed 7 bases from V and 5 bases from J, with 17 bases in between. Germline V CDR1 and CDR2: LNHDA, SQIVND (reference sequence). The CDR3 loop spans 14 amino acids. The CDR3 bases are TGTGCCAGTACTTCAACGGGAGGGAGTACTGAAGCTTTCTTT. Protein sequence: CASTSTGGSTEAFF.

This clonotype appeared a few times. CDR3 nucleotide sequence: TGTGCCAGCAGCCCCAACAGTGGGGCCAACGTCCTGACTTTC. It codes for CASSPNSGANVLTF. This sequence joins TRBV2 and TRBJ2-6; D is uncertain. The CDR3 consists of 14 residues. CDR1 is SNHLY, CDR2 FYNNEI, per germline. Trimming removed 6 bases from V and 3 bases from J, with 9 bases in between.

This clonotype was seen many times. The rearrangement joins TRBV5-1 to TRBJ2-1; possibly TRBD1 for D (6 bases). CDR1 and CDR2 (germline): SGHRS, YFSETQ. The CDR3 is 12 amino acids. Trimming took 4 bases from V and 7 from J, leaving 9 bases between them. This CDR3 is CASSEQGNEQFF. The DNA of the CDR3 is TGCGCCAGCAGCGAACAGGGAAATGAGCAGTTCTTC.

This chain links TRBV7-8 with TRBJ2-5, with 9 positions matching TRBD2. The end of the DNA is better explained by TRBJ2-7, so the J call may be wrong. The CDR3 sequence is 17 residues long. The germline gives CDR1 SGHVS, CDR2 FQNEAQ. CDR3: CASSLRPAGGGRNEQYF. The CDR3 DNA reads TGTGCCAGCAGCTTAAGACCAGCGGGAGGCGGTAGAAACGAGCAGTACTTC.

This chain links TRBV6-1 with TRBJ2-1, with D uncertain. The germline CDR1 and CDR2 sequences are MNHNS and SASEGT. Trimming shortened V by 7 bases and J by 12 bases, and 13 bases separated the two germline ends. This CDR3 has 11 amino acids. CDR3 in amino acids: CASTRSARQFF. In DNA, the CDR3 is TGTGCCAGCACCAGGTCGGCTCGGCAGTTCTTC.

This clonotype was seen only a few times. V gene TRBV7-2 combines with J gene TRBJ2-5, with 8 bases matching TRBD1. The V gene end was trimmed by 5 bases and the J gene end by 4 bases; junction bases not matched to a gene: 9. This CDR3 region has 15 residues. Looked up from germline, CDR1 is SGHTA and CDR2 is FQGNSA. This chain's CDR3 is CASSLGQGVLETQYF. CDR3 nucleotides: TGTGCCAGCAGCCTCGGACAGGGAGTCTTAGAGACCCAGTACTTC.

In its sample, this clonotype was seen many times. The chain recombines TRBV5-4 with TRBJ2-7; 9 bases are shared with TRBD2. The CDR3 spans 16 residues. J lost 1 base, V lost 3 bases, and 8 bases had no gene match. Per the germline V gene, CDR1 is SGHNT and CDR2 is YYREEE (reference sequence). Here the CDR3 reads CASSSGAAGGSYEQYF. CDR3 DNA sequence: TGTGCCAGCAGCTCAGGGGCGGCGGGAGGGTCCTACGAGCAGTACTTC. The variable domain in full, with the rest retrieved from reference TRBV5-4 and TRBJ2-7, is ETGVTQSPTHLIKTRGQQVTLRCSSQSGHNTVSWYQQALGQGPQFIFQYYREEENGRGNFPPRFSGLQFPNYSSELNVNALELDDSALYLCASSSGAAGGSYEQYFGPGTRLTVT.

This clonotype was recorded at least ten times. The chain couples TRBV6-1 to TRBJ2-7, with 7 bases that match TRBD1. The CDR3 totals 14 residues. The germline CDR1 and CDR2 sequences are MNHNS and SASEGT. Germline trimming cut 7 bases from V and 2 bases from J; bases unmatched to any gene: 8. Here the CDR3 reads CASKTGDLPYEQYF. The CDR3 region has the DNA TGTGCCAGCAAAACAGGGGACCTCCCCTACGAGCAGTACTTC.

With respect to this clonotype: The CDR3 carries no conserved terminal phenylalanine or tryptophan, so it likely arises from a read error. No DNA is shown, since the ends of the CDR3 on it are uncertain; the CDR3 is the one TCRdb lists. The V gene is TRBV11-2, the J gene TRBJ2-7; no DNA check was done on the table's D call, TRBD1. The CDR3 is 17 residues long, counting both termini. Germline V gene lookup returns CDR1 SGHAT and CDR2 FQNNGV. CDR3 loop: CASRQTGVRSWGYTFGS.